The 26 T cell receptor beta chains given below trace back to one sample, sequenced in a study of blood T cell repertoires in COVID-19. Libraries were prepared by immunoSEQ multiplex PCR; TCRdb keeps only in-frame clonotypes and omits some of them. Of 470,000 or so clones in the sample, 70% to 90% were seen once. Sequencing was performed on PBMCs or T cells enriched from blood (not recorded which). These receptors all come from a woman between 18 and 29 years old with acute COVID-19.

The rearrangement joins TRBV4-1 to TRBJ2-3, with D possibly being TRBD2 (7 bases). Deletions cut 4 bases from V and 0 bases from J, with 14 bases between. Germline values: CDR1 MGHRA, CDR2 YSYEKL. The CDR3 totals 16 residues. The CDR3 loop reads CASSRIRGASTDTQYF. The CDR3 bases are TGCGCCAGCAGCCGGATCCGGGGGGCTAGCACAGATACGCAGTATTTT.

The chain joins TRBV5-1 to TRBJ1-5, with D possibly TRBD1 on 5 matching bases. There are 15 residues in the CDR3. CDR1 and CDR2 (germline): SGHRS, YFSETQ. V was pared by 4 bases and J by 0 bases, with 11 bases between. The DNA for the CDR3 is TGCGCCAGCAGCCCCGGGGGGTCTAGCAATCAGCCCCAGCATTTT. The encoded protein is CASSPGGSSNQPQHF.

This clone showed up just once. The CDR3 region has the DNA TGTGCCTGGAGTATTACTAGCGGGAGCTACAATGAGCAGTTCTTC. This translates into CAWSITSGSYNEQFF. The chain recombines TRBV30 with TRBJ2-1; 11 bases agree with TRBD2. Germline V CDR1 and CDR2: GTSNPN, SVGIG (reference sequence). V was clipped by 2 bases and J by 3 bases; unmatched bases: 3. CDR3 length: 15 amino acids.

The J gene is TRBJ2-4, the V gene TRBV11-2, with 11 positions matching TRBD1. J was trimmed by 0 bases and V by 4 bases; bases with no gene match: 8. CDR3 size: 18 residues. Germline V lookup: CDR1 SGHAT, CDR2 FQNNGV. As DNA, the CDR3 is TGTGCCAGCAGCTCGGACAGGGGGCTGACCCTAGCCAAAAACATTCAGTACTTC. Its protein product is CASSSDRGLTLAKNIQYF.

CDR3 in amino acids: CASSRLATSTDTQYF. Here the CDR3 DNA reads TGTGCCAGCAGTCGACTAGCGACTAGCACAGATACGCAGTATTTT. The V gene is TRBV2, the J gene TRBJ2-3, with 8 bases identical to TRBD2. CDR3 length: 15 residues. V lost 5 bases to trimming and J lost 0 bases; unmatched junction nucleotides: 4. The V gene's germline CDR1 is SNHLY and CDR2 FYNNEI.

The chain uses TRBV7-3 and TRBJ2-2; 8 bases line up with TRBD2. V trimming: 0 bases; J trimming: 4 bases; junction bases outside the gene matches: 7. The CDR3 is 17 residues long. Per germline, CDR1 SGHTA and CDR2 FQGTGA. CDR3 nucleotides: TGTGCCAGCAGCTTAACAGTTACTAGCGGTCCCACCGGGGAGCTGTTTTTT. It yields the protein CASSLTVTSGPTGELFF.

This chain links TRBV29-1 with TRBJ1-1, with TRBD1 matching 7 bases. With 7 bases clipped from V and 8 bases from J, the junction kept 13 bases outside the gene matches. CDR3 length: 13 amino acids. Germline CDR1 is SQVTM and CDR2 is ANQGSEA. The CDR3 DNA sequence: TGCAGCGCAGAGAGGGGGCTCGGAGCCGAAGCTTTCTTT. Amino acid sequence: CSAERGLGAEAFF.

The chain couples TRBV7-2 to TRBJ2-1; 10 nucleotides align to TRBD2. The CDR3 spans 15 residues. In germline, CDR1 is SGHTA, CDR2 FQGNSA. The V segment lost 6 bases and the J segment 2 bases; nucleotides outside the gene matches: 4. The CDR3 spells CASSESGGAYNEQFF. CDR3 sequence (DNA): TGTGCCAGCAGTGAAAGCGGGGGGGCCTACAATGAGCAGTTCTTC.

The gene calls are TRBV19 and TRBJ1-5; a weak D match, TRBD1 (5 bases). V lost 6 bases and J 4 bases, leaving 16 bases between the germline ends. Germline CDR1 reads LNHDA; CDR2 reads SQIVND (reference sequence). The CDR3 totals 15 residues. CDR3 nucleotide sequence: TGTGCCAGTAGCGAACCCGGGGGGGGAAATCAGCCCCAGCATTTT. As protein: CASSEPGGGNQPQHF.

J is TRBJ2-7 and V is TRBV6-5; 9 nucleotides match TRBD2. Germline-derived CDR1 and CDR2 are MNHEY and SVGAGI. The CDR3 length is 13 residues. V shed 6 bases and J 3 bases; nucleotides not matched to a gene: 3. CDR3 region: CASSRLAVYEQYF. The CDR3 DNA reads as TGTGCCAGCAGCCGACTAGCGGTCTACGAGCAGTACTTC.

The chain is built from TRBV4-3 and TRBJ2-7; TRBD1 matches 9 bases. J was trimmed by 9 bases and V by 1 base; bases with no gene match: 10. The germline CDR1 and CDR2 sequences are LGHNA and YSLEER. The CDR3 has 15 residues. In DNA form, the CDR3 reads TGCGCCAGCAGCCAAGTAGCGCAACAGGGGGCGCGGCAGTACTTC. Amino acids: CASSQVAQQGARQYF.

This clone was seen just once. This chain's CDR3 is CASFIGDEQFF. For the CDR3, the DNA is TGCGCCAGTTTTATCGGGGATGAGCAGTTCTTC. The chain is built from TRBV5-1 and TRBJ2-1; tentative D call: TRBD2 (5 bases). This CDR3 has 11 amino acids. Germline CDR1 reads SGHRS; CDR2 reads YFSETQ. Trimming removed 8 bases at V and 8 bases at J, with 11 bases between.

The sample holds one count of this clone. This chain connects TRBV28 to TRBJ2-4; 9 bases map to TRBD1. This CDR3 is built from 15 residues. Germline V gene sequence: CDR1 MDHEN, CDR2 SYDVKM. V lost 4 bases, J lost 5 bases, and 6 bases stayed unmatched. CDR3 sequence: CASSSQGAYENIQYF. CDR3 in DNA: TGTGCCAGCAGTTCACAGGGGGCATATGAAAACATTCAGTACTTC.

DNA for the CDR3: TGTGCCAGCAGTTACAATGAGGCGGGAGGTAACTACAATGAGCAGTTCTTC. Protein sequence: CASSYNEAGGNYNEQFF. J is TRBJ2-1 and V is TRBV6-2 or TRBV6-3; 8 bases match TRBD2. The germline CDR1 and CDR2 sequences are MNHEY and SVGEGT. The trim removed 2 bases at V and 3 bases at J, leaving 9 bases unmatched. The CDR3 covers 17 residues.

A word on this clone: The sample contains more than one DNA sequence encoding this CDR3. This sequence joins TRBV19 and TRBJ1-5; 8 positions agree with TRBD1. This CDR3 has 13 residues. CDR1 is LNHDA, CDR2 SQIVND, per germline (reference sequence). With V trimmed by 5 bases and J by 7 bases, 4 bases remained unmatched. CDR3 DNA sequence: TGTGCCAGTAGTCCAGGGGGCGGCCAGCCCCAGCATTTT. Protein product: CASSPGGGQPQHF.

This clone was seen only once. This chain uses TRBV28 with TRBJ2-7; D gene unclear. CDR3 size: 13 residues. V was trimmed by 3 bases and J by 0 bases, leaving 6 bases between them. Germline CDR1 reads MDHEN; CDR2 reads SYDVKM. CDR3 loop: CASSFMASYEQYF. CDR3 DNA: TGTGCCAGCAGTTTTATGGCCTCCTACGAGCAGTACTTC.

The chain recombines TRBV15 with TRBJ1-5; 7 bases match TRBD1. This CDR3 spans 15 amino acids. Germline loops: CDR1 LNHNV, CDR2 YYDKDF (reference sequence). The ends lost 5 bases at V and 4 bases at J; junction bases unmatched: 8. The CDR3 spells CATSLSTGINQPQHF. CDR3 sequence (DNA): TGTGCCACCAGCCTCTCGACAGGGATAAATCAGCCCCAGCATTTT. Complete variable domain (other parts from reference TRBV15 and TRBJ1-5): DAMVIQNPRYQVTQFGKPVTLSCSQTLNHNVMYWYQQKSSQAPKLLFHYYDKDFNNEADTPDNFQSRRPNTSFCFLDIRSPGLGDTAMYLCATSLSTGINQPQHFGDGTRLSIL.

This chain connects TRBV9 to TRBJ1-3, with 8 bases fitting TRBD1. The CDR3 totals 15 residues. V lost 5 bases to trimming and J lost 4 bases; unmatched junction nucleotides: 8. Germline-derived CDR1 and CDR2 are SGDLS and YYNGEE. The CDR3 protein is CASSISGTGGNTIYF. In DNA form, the CDR3 reads TGTGCCAGCAGTATATCCGGGACAGGCGGAAACACCATATATTTT.

CDR3 loop: CASSITRGLPHEQFF. The CDR3 DNA sequence: TGTGCCAGTAGTATTACGCGGGGGCTGCCCCATGAGCAGTTCTTC. V is TRBV19 and J is TRBJ2-1; possibly TRBD2 for D (7 bases). Germline CDR1 LNHDA, CDR2 SQIVND (reference sequence). This CDR3 spans 15 amino acids. V lost 3 bases and J 8 bases, leaving 17 bases between the germline ends. Complete variable domain (other parts from reference TRBV19 and TRBJ2-1): DGGITQSPKYLFRKEGQNVTLSCEQNLNHDAMYWYRQDPGQGLRLIYYSQIVNDFQKGDIAEGYSVSREKKESFPLTVTSAQKNPTAFYLCASSITRGLPHEQFFGPGTRLTVL.

This rearrangement joins TRBV2 to TRBJ1-6, with 7 bases that match TRBD1. Germline CDR1 SNHLY, CDR2 FYNNEI. With 8 bases clipped from V and 10 bases from J, the junction kept 14 bases outside the gene matches. This CDR3 has 15 amino acids. The CDR3 here is CASSRDSERKSPLHF. The CDR3, as DNA: TGTGCCAGCTCAAGGGACAGCGAAAGGAAATCACCCCTCCACTTT.

The rearrangement links TRBV14 to TRBJ2-3, with 9 bases identical to TRBD2. CDR1 is SGHDN, CDR2 FVKESK, per germline. Trimming took 3 bases from V and 7 from J; bases not matched to a gene: 5. There are 14 residues in the CDR3. The CDR3 DNA reads TGTGCCAGCAGCCAGGTAGCGGGAGCGCATACGCAGTATTTT. It codes for CASSQVAGAHTQYF.

This rearrangement joins TRBV5-1 to TRBJ1-2; D might be TRBD1 (6 bases). Germline lookup yields CDR1 SGHRS and CDR2 YFSETQ. The CDR3 is made up of 14 amino acids. The germline V and J ends were trimmed by 4 bases and 1 base, with 11 bases remaining between them. The CDR3 nucleotides are TGCGCCAGCAGCCAGGGACACTTTAACTATGGCTACACCTTC. This translates into CASSQGHFNYGYTF.

The chain is built from TRBV7-3 and TRBJ1-2; D not certain. V was shortened by 2 bases and J by 7 bases, with 17 bases between the two germline ends. The CDR3 sequence is 15 residues long. Germline CDR1 SGHTA, CDR2 FQGTGA. CDR3 residues: CASSLPRRGGSGYTF. CDR3 nucleotides: TGTGCCAGCAGCTTACCCAGACGGGGAGGGAGTGGCTACACCTTC.

The chain combines TRBV28 with TRBJ2-7; perhaps TRBD1 as D (9 bases). The CDR3 covers 16 residues. Germline V lookup: CDR1 MDHEN, CDR2 SYDVKM. V was clipped by 5 bases and J by 4 bases, with 21 bases between them. The CDR3: CASSISGGTGIYEQYF. DNA of the CDR3: TGTGCCAGCAGTATTTCGGGGGGGACAGGGATATACGAGCAGTACTTC. Full variable domain (rest looked up from reference TRBV28 and TRBJ2-7): DVKVTQSSRYLVKRTGEKVFLECVQDMDHENMFWYRQDPGLGLRLIYFSYDVKMKEKGDIPEGYSVSREKKERFSLILESASTNQTSMYLCASSISGGTGIYEQYFGPGTRLTVT.

This clone was seen a handful of times. The V gene is TRBV7-8, the J gene TRBJ2-7, with 9 bases identical to TRBD2. V lost 7 bases and J lost 6; bases outside the gene matches: 13. CDR1 is SGHVS, CDR2 FQNEAQ, per germline. The CDR3 has 15 amino acids. This CDR3 is CASTLQGGRVSEQYF. The CDR3 DNA reads as TGTGCCAGCACCTTGCAGGGCGGGAGGGTGAGCGAGCAGTACTTC.

This chain joins TRBV10-1 and TRBJ2-2; 7 bases agree with TRBD1. The CDR3 loop spans 15 amino acids. Germline CDR1 WNHNN, CDR2 SYGVQD (reference sequence). J was trimmed by 1 base and V by 6 bases; bases with no gene match: 5. The CDR3 loop is CASSSGTENTGELFF. The CDR3 DNA reads as TGCGCCAGCAGCTCCGGGACAGAGAACACCGGGGAGCTGTTTTTT.